This entry lists 2 T cell receptor beta chains sequenced from one sample in a study of T cell repertoires in cytomegalovirus infection. These receptors have no identified antigens. MiXCR was run by TCRdb on the reads, yielding one entry per CDR3 protein. The profile shows fewer than 950,000 distinct CDR3 sequences, about 31% of them singletons. The sequencing used cultured CD8+ T cells from PBMCs, collected from culture after CMV antigen stimulation. All receptors derive from a human donor in good health (CMV status not recorded). Some clones in this sample may be carry-over from other donors' samples.

This clonotype has ten or more counts. The CDR3 DNA is TGTGCCAGCAGTCTTTTCCGGGACCAAGAGACCCAGTACTTC. This translates into CASSLFRDQETQYF. This chain uses TRBV7-2 with TRBJ2-5, with D unresolved. V was clipped by 6 bases and J by 0 bases, with 11 bases between them. This CDR3 contains 14 residues. Germline V gene data show CDR1 as SGHTA and CDR2 as FQGNSA.

This clonotype was recorded a few times. The CDR3 here is CASSIADNQPQHF. The CDR3 DNA reads TGTGCCAGCAGCATTGCAGACAATCAGCCCCAGCATTTT. The J gene is TRBJ1-5, the V gene TRBV5-5, with D hard to call. In germline, CDR1 is SGHKS, CDR2 YYEKEE (reference sequence). The CDR3 covers 13 residues. V gave up 4 bases and J gave up 3 bases, with 8 bases separating them.